This T cell receptor beta chain derives from a study of T-cell memory formation after mild COVID-19. General study results and limits: CD4+ contracting clones were mainly CM and EM; CD8+ ones, EMRA. Among clones contracting day 15 to 85, CD4/CD8 was balanced, whereas later expanders leaned CD4+.

This CDR3 contains 19 residues. TCRdb recomputed calls from the 5' RACE reads with MiXCR, one row per CDR3 protein. The sample shows 280,000 or so distinct CDR3 sequences, 18% of them seen only once. This clonotype turned up a few times. The target antigen is unknown. The chain employs TRBV21-1 and TRBJ1-3; the table names TRBD1, a call not compared with the DNA. TRBV21-1 counts as a pseudogene. Sequenced: PBMCs or a T cell subset sorted from them (not recorded which). This TCR came from a man between 18 and 29 years old who had mild COVID-19 (a few samples of this study predate the infection). Cell type and time point are not known. CDR3 DNA: TGTGCCAGCAGCCCCAGGGGATTAGGGCTTCCAGTTTCGGGAAACACCATATATTTT. It codes for CASSPRGLGLPVSGNTIYF.